These 16 T cell receptor beta chains were sequenced from one sample in a study of OX40 agonist ivuxolimab in advanced cancers. Sequencing used immunoSEQ multiplex PCR; TCRdb keeps in-frame clones, though not all of them. The sample lists 50,000 to 80,000 clones; 80% to 90% were seen once. The sequences come from CD4+ or CD8+ T cells sorted from blood, collected in a trial of the OX40 agonist ivuxolimab. The receptors come from an adult with an advanced solid tumor such as melanoma, head and neck, liver or kidney cancer.

A few counts support this clone. The rearrangement links TRBV6-6 to TRBJ1-2; D may be TRBD1 (6 bases). The CDR3 is made up of 14 amino acids. The V gene lost 5 bases and the J gene lost 2 bases, with 12 bases spanning the gap. Germline-derived CDR1 and CDR2 are MNHNY and SVGAGI (reference sequence). In nucleotides, the CDR3 is TGTGCCAGCAGTACCCCAACAGGGAACTATGGCTACACCTTC. Protein: CASSTPTGNYGYTF.

This clone has only a few counts. The rearrangement links TRBV28 to TRBJ1-5; a weak D match, TRBD1 (6 bases). This CDR3 comprises 17 residues. Germline-derived CDR1 and CDR2 are MDHEN and SYDVKM. The V gene lost 3 bases and the J gene lost 2 bases, with 17 bases spanning the gap. CDR3 sequence: CASSLVGGGGGNQPQHF. CDR3 coding DNA: TGTGCCAGCAGTTTGGTGGGAGGGGGAGGAGGCAATCAGCCCCAGCATTTT.

The rearrangement links TRBV18 to TRBJ1-1, with D perhaps matching TRBD1 (5 bases). This CDR3 spans 16 amino acids. V lost 4 bases, J lost 6 bases, and 21 bases lay in between. Germline CDR1 and CDR2: KGHSH and LQKENI. CDR3 DNA sequence: TGTGCCAGCTCACGCACGCCGGGAGGGGAGTTGTCTGAAGCTTTCTTT. It is translated as CASSRTPGGELSEAFF.

This clone has more than one count but fewer than ten. The CDR3 DNA sequence: TGTGCCAGCAGCCAAGCAGCCGATACGCAGTATTTT. It is translated as CASSQAADTQYF. V is TRBV7-3 and J is TRBJ2-3; no clear D. V lost 5 bases to trimming and J lost 6 bases, with 9 bases between them. Germline CDR1 and CDR2: SGHTA and FQGTGA. The CDR3 runs 12 residues.

The chain is built from TRBV21-1 and TRBJ2-7; the DNA was not used to check the table's D call, TRBD1. TRBV21-1 is shown as a pseudogene. This CDR3 has 15 residues. The CDR3 sequence: CASSKDGETGDEQYF. The DNA for the CDR3 is TGTGCCAGCAGCAAAGATGGGGAAACAGGGGACGAGCAGTACTTC.

The rearrangement links TRBV28 to TRBJ1-1; D may be TRBD1 (5 bases). CDR1 is MDHEN and CDR2 is SYDVKM in the germline V gene. This CDR3 has 15 amino acids. The V end lost 5 bases, the J end lost 4 bases, and 17 bases lay between the germline ends. CDR3 region: CASSKPGLTITEAFF. The DNA for the CDR3 is TGTGCCAGCAGTAAACCGGGACTAACGATCACTGAAGCTTTCTTT.

CDR3 in DNA: TGTGCCAGCAGCTTACACAAGTCGTCAGGTAATCAGCCCCAGCATTTT. This codes for CASSLHKSSGNQPQHF. This sequence joins TRBV11-3 and TRBJ1-5; no definite D call. The V end lost 2 bases, the J end lost 4 bases, and 15 bases lay between the germline ends. In germline, CDR1 is SGHNT, CDR2 YENEEA. The CDR3 spans 16 residues.

This clone has at least ten counts. V usage is TRBV7-6 and J usage is TRBJ2-7; 12 bases map to TRBD2. V shed 4 bases, J shed 5 bases, and the junction held 6 bases outside the gene matches. This CDR3 has 15 amino acids. The V gene's germline CDR1 is SGHVS and CDR2 FNYEAQ. The CDR3: CASSSSGGARDEQYF. DNA for the CDR3: TGTGCCAGCAGCTCTAGCGGGGGGGCTCGGGACGAGCAGTACTTC. The full variable domain, its missing parts supplied by reference TRBV7-6 and TRBJ2-7, is GAGVSQSPRYKVTKRGQDVALRCDPISGHVSLYWYRQALGQGPEFLTYFNYEAQQDKSGLPNDRFSAERPEGSISTLTIQRTEQRDSAMYRCASSSSGGARDEQYFGPGTRLTVT.

The V call is TRBV11-3, the J call TRBJ2-1, with 8 bases matching TRBD2. With 6 bases clipped from V and 9 bases from J, the junction kept 4 bases outside the gene matches. CDR1 and CDR2 (germline): SGHNT, YENEEA. This CDR3 is 12 amino acids long. CDR3 region: CASRTSDGEQFF. The CDR3 coding sequence is TGTGCCAGCAGGACTAGCGACGGTGAGCAGTTCTTC.

This chain joins TRBV7-2 and TRBJ1-4; D remains unclear. Germline values: CDR1 SGHTA, CDR2 FQGNSA. Trimming removed 2 bases from V and 11 bases from J, with 15 bases in between. This CDR3 is built from 14 residues. Here the CDR3 reads CASSLTADEEKLFF. CDR3 nucleotide sequence: TGTGCCAGCAGCTTAACAGCCGATGAGGAGAAACTGTTTTTT.

The chain employs TRBV6-1 and TRBJ1-5, with D possibly matching TRBD1 (5 bases). Trimming removed 3 bases at V and 2 bases at J, with 11 bases between. Per the germline V gene, CDR1 is MNHNS and CDR2 is SASEGT. The CDR3 spans 15 residues. Here the CDR3 reads CASSEVRGRNQPQHF. The CDR3 nucleotides read TGTGCCAGCAGTGAGGTTAGGGGCCGCAATCAGCCCCAGCATTTT.

This clone appeared once. This chain connects TRBV6-1 to TRBJ2-1; D is undetermined. Between the trimmed V and J ends, which lost 2 bases and 6 bases, there was a span of 11 bases. The CDR3 runs 14 residues. Germline V gene sequence: CDR1 MNHNS, CDR2 SASEGT. The CDR3 coding sequence is TGTGCCAGCAGTGAAAGGACGGTGGGCAATGAGCAGTTCTTC. It codes for CASSERTVGNEQFF.

This clone came up once. CDR3 DNA sequence: TGTGCCAGCAGCTTAAGCACCGGTGGAGATACGCAGTATTTT. Translation: CASSLSTGGDTQYF. V is TRBV5-4 and J is TRBJ2-3; D not certain. The CDR3 has 14 residues. V shed 2 bases and J shed 5 bases, with 12 bases lying between them. Germline CDR1 reads SGHNT; CDR2 reads YYREEE (reference sequence).

The chain links TRBV2 to TRBJ2-7; D is unclear. CDR1 is SNHLY, CDR2 FYNNEI, per germline. This CDR3 region has 12 residues. V was shortened by 6 bases and J by 4 bases, with 10 bases between the two germline ends. The CDR3 DNA sequence: TGTGCCAGCAGCCGAGATACTTACGAGCAGTACTTC. This gives the protein CASSRDTYEQYF.

The chain couples TRBV7-2 to TRBJ1-5, with D uncertain. This CDR3 contains 13 residues. Germline V gene lookup returns CDR1 SGHTA and CDR2 FQGNSA. Trimming cost V 2 bases and J 6 bases, with 8 bases left between them. CDR3 nucleotide sequence: TGTGCCAGCAGCTTAAACCGTGGTCAGCCCCAGCATTTT. Protein product: CASSLNRGQPQHF.

The chain couples TRBV30 to TRBJ1-3, with TRBD1 as a possible D gene (6 bases). This CDR3 region has 14 residues. Germline V CDR1 and CDR2: GTSNPN, SVGIG (reference sequence). V lost 5 bases and J 5 bases, leaving 16 bases between the germline ends. The CDR3 bases are TGTGCCTGGTTGGACCGGGACAAAAGAAACACCATATATTTT. It is translated as CAWLDRDKRNTIYF.